Below are 27 T cell receptor beta chains sequenced from a single sample in a study of technical replicates of blood from a handful of donors. TCRdb's copy holds only in-frame clones and misses some; the assay was immunoSEQ multiplex PCR. Of 70,000 to 85,000 clones in the sample, more than 90% are singletons; the top ten hold about 0.39%. The source material was T cells isolated from PBMCs. The source of these receptors is a human donor in good health.

The rearrangement joins TRBV5-6 to TRBJ2-1, with 7 nucleotides matching TRBD2. The CDR3 totals 17 residues. CDR1 and CDR2 (germline): SGHDT, YYEEEE. The trim removed 4 bases at V and 1 base at J, leaving 11 bases unmatched. This CDR3 is CASSPGLAEVSYNEQFF. The CDR3, as DNA: TGTGCCAGCAGCCCCGGGCTAGCGGAAGTATCCTACAATGAGCAGTTCTTC.

The V call is TRBV6-1, the J call TRBJ2-7, with 7 bases identical to TRBD1. The V segment lost 7 bases and the J segment 4 bases; nucleotides outside the gene matches: 13. This CDR3 is built from 15 residues. Germline V gene data show CDR1 as MNHNS and CDR2 as SASEGT. CDR3 DNA: TGTGCCAGCACCCCTACGGGGCAGGGGGTTTACGAGCAGTACTTC. Its protein is CASTPTGQGVYEQYF.

The rearrangement joins TRBV18 to TRBJ1-4; the match to TRBD1 covers 7 bases. Germline V gene data show CDR1 as KGHSH and CDR2 as LQKENI. The CDR3 is 14 residues long. V lost 6 bases to trimming and J lost 6 bases; unmatched junction nucleotides: 7. CDR3 amino acids: CASSNRGGDEKLFF. DNA of the CDR3: TGTGCCAGCTCCAACAGGGGAGGAGATGAAAAACTGTTTTTT.

This clone appeared a single time. The gene calls are TRBV9 and TRBJ2-2; 8 bases align to TRBD2. The CDR3 covers 15 residues. Trimming removed 3 bases from V and 6 bases from J; junction bases left unmatched: 7. CDR1 and CDR2 from the germline V gene are SGDLS and YYNGEE. CDR3 in amino acids: CASSGSGRGAGELFF. The CDR3 DNA reads as TGTGCCAGCAGCGGGAGCGGGAGAGGGGCCGGGGAGCTGTTTTTT.

V is TRBV6-5 and J is TRBJ1-2, with 7 bases identical to TRBD1. Unmatched junction bases numbered 7, after V lost 10 bases and J lost 8 bases. The CDR3 is 11 amino acids. Per germline, CDR1 MNHEY and CDR2 SVGAGI. In nucleotides, the CDR3 is TGTGCCATAAGACAGGGTTGGGGCTACACCTTC. The encoded protein is CAIRQGWGYTF.

The J gene is TRBJ2-1, the V gene TRBV6-4; 14 positions agree with TRBD2. CDR3 length equals 17 residues. Losses at the gene ends were 6 bases for V and 8 bases for J; bases not matched to a gene: 12. Germline V gives CDR1 MRHNA, CDR2 SNTAGT. Here the CDR3 reads CASRRQTSGRVRDEQFF. The CDR3 DNA sequence: TGTGCCAGCAGAAGACAGACTAGCGGGAGGGTAAGAGATGAGCAGTTCTTC.

The chain has TRBV12-5 and TRBJ1-5; tentatively, D is TRBD1 (6 bases). The germline V gene has CDR1 LGHNT and CDR2 FRNRAP. The CDR3 runs 17 residues. Trimming left V 3 bases short and J 1 base short, with 16 bases between. CDR3 sequence reads: CASGLLTGIPSNQPQHF. The CDR3 nucleotides are TGTGCTAGTGGTTTACTCACAGGGATCCCAAGCAATCAGCCCCAGCATTTT.

This clone was seen a handful of times. This sequence joins TRBV7-6 and TRBJ2-1; D perhaps matches TRBD2 (5 bases). Trimming shortened V by 1 base and J by 0 bases, and 10 bases separated the two germline ends. Germline loops: CDR1 SGHVS, CDR2 FNYEAQ. This CDR3 is 16 amino acids long. The CDR3 sequence: CASSLVTGDSYNEQFF. The CDR3 DNA reads as TGTGCCAGCAGCTTAGTAACCGGGGACTCCTACAATGAGCAGTTCTTC.

The V gene is TRBV19, the J gene TRBJ1-4, with 7 bases aligning to TRBD1. V trimming: 5 bases; J trimming: 2 bases; junction bases outside the gene matches: 5. CDR3 length: 15 residues. Germline lookup yields CDR1 LNHDA and CDR2 SQIVND (reference sequence). DNA for the CDR3: TGTGCCAGTAGTCCGGGGACAGCCACTAATGAAAAACTGTTTTTT. Its protein product is CASSPGTATNEKLFF. Combining the CDR3 with reference TRBV19 and TRBJ1-4 gives the whole variable domain DGGITQSPKYLFRKEGQNVTLSCEQNLNHDAMYWYRQDPGQGLRLIYYSQIVNDFQKGDIAEGYSVSREKKESFPLTVTSAQKNPTAFYLCASSPGTATNEKLFFGSGTQLSVL.

The rearrangement uses TRBV28 and TRBJ2-7, with a possible D match to TRBD2 (5 bases). Trimming shortened V by 2 bases and J by 0 bases, and 8 bases separated the two germline ends. Per the germline V gene, CDR1 is MDHEN and CDR2 is SYDVKM. The CDR3 sequence is 14 residues long. CDR3 sequence (DNA): TGTGCCAGCAGTTTAGAGGGTTACTCCTACGAGCAGTACTTC. Residues: CASSLEGYSYEQYF.

The chain is built from TRBV28 and TRBJ2-5; TRBD1 matches at 7 bases. V was clipped by 2 bases and J by 7 bases; unmatched bases: 7. The CDR3 contains 14 residues. The V gene's germline CDR1 is MDHEN and CDR2 SYDVKM. The CDR3 protein is CASSLTGRQGTQYF. The CDR3 DNA reads as TGTGCCAGCAGTTTAACGGGACGACAGGGGACCCAGTACTTC.

This clone was detected only a few times. V and J are TRBV30 and TRBJ1-5; D is perhaps TRBD1 (6 bases). This CDR3 contains 14 residues. V lost 2 bases and J lost 4, with 12 bases in between. The germline V gene has CDR1 GTSNPN and CDR2 SVGIG (reference sequence). The CDR3 DNA sequence: TGTGCCTGGAGTCCACAGGGTGGAAATCAGCCCCAGCATTTT. It specifies CAWSPQGGNQPQHF.

The chain recombines TRBV11-2 with TRBJ2-7, with D possibly matching TRBD1 (5 bases). Trimming removed 3 bases at V and 3 bases at J, with 9 bases between. The CDR3 spans 13 residues. Germline CDR1 is SGHAT and CDR2 is FQNNGV. The CDR3 spells CASSLGQYYEQYF. The CDR3 region has the DNA TGTGCCAGCAGCTTGGGGCAATACTACGAGCAGTACTTC. Looking up the rest from reference TRBV11-2 and TRBJ2-7 gives the full variable domain: EAGVAQSPRYKIIEKRQSVAFWCNPISGHATLYWYQQILGQGPKLLIQFQNNGVVDDSQLPKDRFSAERLKGVDSTLKIQPAKLEDSAVYLCASSLGQYYEQYFGPGTRLTVT.

This clone came up a few times. The chain is built from TRBV2 and TRBJ1-1; TRBD1 aligns across 9 bases. Germline assignment: CDR1 SNHLY and CDR2 FYNNEI. After removal of 8 bases from V and 4 bases from J, the junction contained 11 bases not matched to a gene. There are 15 residues in the CDR3. CDR3 residues: CASGLQGAMSTEAFF. CDR3 nucleotide sequence: TGTGCCAGCGGGTTACAGGGGGCGATGAGCACTGAAGCTTTCTTT.

The rearrangement joins TRBV11-3 to TRBJ2-7; maybe TRBD2 (6 bases). Germline values: CDR1 SGHNT, CDR2 YENEEA. This CDR3 is 15 amino acids long. Trimming stripped 5 bases from V and 1 base from J, with 15 bases between. The CDR3 here is CASSRRGKASYEQYF. CDR3 coding DNA: TGTGCCAGCAGCCGACGGGGGAAAGCGTCCTACGAGCAGTACTTC.

The gene calls are TRBV15 and TRBJ1-3; tentative D call: TRBD1 (5 bases). V was trimmed by 0 bases and J by 4 bases, leaving 10 bases between them. CDR1 and CDR2 (germline): LNHNV, YYDKDF (reference sequence). The CDR3 has 15 amino acids. CDR3 in amino acids: CATSRDSRAGNTIYF. The CDR3 nucleotides are TGTGCCACCAGCAGAGATAGCAGGGCCGGAAACACCATATATTTT.

The V call is TRBV7-8, the J call TRBJ1-2, with TRBD1 as a possible D gene (5 bases). Between the trimmed V and J ends, which lost 6 bases and 6 bases, there was a span of 11 bases. CDR3 length equals 12 residues. Germline CDR1 SGHVS, CDR2 FQNEAQ. The CDR3 sequence: CASSETANGYTF. Written as DNA, the CDR3 is TGTGCCAGCAGTGAGACAGCTAATGGCTACACCTTC. The full variable domain, completed using reference TRBV7-8 and TRBJ1-2, is GAGVSQSPRYKVAKRGQDVALRCDPISGHVSLFWYQQALGQGPEFLTYFQNEAQLDKSGLPSDRFFAERPEGSVSTLKIQRTQQEDSAVYLCASSETANGYTFGSGTRLTVV.

The chain employs TRBV4-1 and TRBJ2-7, with D perhaps matching TRBD2 (6 bases). Trimming stripped 3 bases from V and 0 bases from J, with 15 bases between. Germline V gene sequence: CDR1 MGHRA, CDR2 YSYEKL. The CDR3 totals 16 residues. The CDR3 protein is CASSQRGTMSSYEQYF. Written as DNA, the CDR3 is TGCGCCAGCAGCCAGCGCGGGACGATGAGCTCCTACGAGCAGTACTTC.

The gene calls are TRBV9 and TRBJ1-3; D is unresolved. The V end lost 0 bases, the J end lost 0 bases, and 7 bases lay between the germline ends. This CDR3 spans 15 amino acids. Germline-derived CDR1 and CDR2 are SGDLS and YYNGEE. The CDR3 sequence is CASSVAEDSGNTIYF. CDR3 in DNA: TGTGCCAGCAGCGTAGCAGAAGACTCTGGAAACACCATATATTTT. The entire variable domain, with the rest obtained from reference TRBV9 and TRBJ1-3, is as follows: DSGVTQTPKHLITATGQRVTLRCSPRSGDLSVYWYQQSLDQGLQFLIQYYNGEERAKGNILERFSAQQFPDLHSELNLSSLELGDSALYFCASSVAEDSGNTIYFGEGSWLTVV.

The chain employs TRBV28 and TRBJ1-2; D is uncertain. The CDR3 contains 14 residues. Per the germline V gene, CDR1 is MDHEN and CDR2 is SYDVKM. V was shortened by 1 base and J by 4 bases, with 10 bases between the two germline ends. The CDR3 DNA is TGTGCCAGCAGTTTATCAGGAGGGCTCTATGGCTACACCTTC. Protein product: CASSLSGGLYGYTF.

This clone showed up just once. V and J are TRBV14 and TRBJ1-1, with a tentative D call TRBD1 (6 bases). This CDR3 spans 15 amino acids. V was clipped by 4 bases and J by 2 bases, with 14 bases between them. The germline V gene has CDR1 SGHDN and CDR2 FVKESK. The CDR3 DNA follows: TGTGCCAGCAGCCGGGGGCCCTATACAAACACTGAAGCTTTCTTT. It encodes CASSRGPYTNTEAFF.

The V and J genes are TRBV7-9 and TRBJ2-3; 9 nucleotides line up with TRBD2. Per germline, CDR1 SEHNR and CDR2 FQNEAQ (reference sequence). V shed 0 bases, J shed 1 base, and the junction held 8 bases outside the gene matches. This CDR3 region has 18 residues. The CDR3 loop is CASSLAEVGTSRTDTQYF. CDR3 nucleotide sequence: TGTGCCAGCAGCTTAGCGGAAGTTGGGACTAGCCGCACAGATACGCAGTATTTT.

The rearrangement links TRBV4-3 to TRBJ1-4; D uncertain. Looked up from germline, CDR1 is LGHNA and CDR2 is YSLEER. Trimming removed 1 base at V and 5 bases at J, with 17 bases between. CDR3 length: 17 amino acids. CDR3 sequence: CASSQGSGTALNEKLFF. The CDR3 nucleotides read TGCGCCAGCAGCCAAGGTAGCGGAACAGCCCTCAATGAAAAACTGTTTTTT.

This sequence joins TRBV4-3 and TRBJ2-7; D possibly corresponds to TRBD1 (6 bases). The CDR3 has 16 amino acids. Trimming took off 1 base at V and 2 bases at J, with 15 bases between the two ends. CDR1 is LGHNA and CDR2 is YSLEER in the germline V gene. CDR3 in DNA: TGCGCCAGCAGCCAAGGAGTTAGGACAGAAGCCTACGAGCAGTACTTC. Protein: CASSQGVRTEAYEQYF.

This chain connects TRBV2 to TRBJ1-1; TRBD1 is a possible D gene (5 bases). The ends were cut back, 5 bases at V and 5 bases at J, with 9 bases in the middle. Germline assignment: CDR1 SNHLY and CDR2 FYNNEI. This CDR3 contains 12 residues. CDR3 loop: CASSQGRTEAFF. Written as DNA, the CDR3 is TGTGCCAGCAGTCAGGGTCGGACTGAAGCTTTCTTT.

The rearrangement links TRBV9 to TRBJ2-1; D is perhaps TRBD2 (6 bases). The CDR3 loop spans 14 amino acids. Per germline, CDR1 SGDLS and CDR2 YYNGEE. Trimming left V 5 bases short and J 1 base short, with 10 bases between. As DNA, the CDR3 is TGTGCCAGCAGTTCGGGAGTATCCTACAATGAGCAGTTCTTC. Its translation is CASSSGVSYNEQFF.

The chain is built from TRBV2 and TRBJ1-2; D is perhaps TRBD1 (5 bases). V was trimmed by 7 bases and J by 4 bases, leaving 13 bases between them. The CDR3 consists of 13 residues. Per the germline V gene, CDR1 is SNHLY and CDR2 is FYNNEI. The CDR3 region has the DNA TGTGCCAGCACGACAGTTGTTACCTATGGCTACACCTTC. This sequence encodes CASTTVVTYGYTF.